This TCR beta chain was recorded in a study of control samples from healthy donors and cancer patients. The V and J ends lost 2 bases and 3 bases respectively, with 11 bases between them. CDR1 GTSNPN and CDR2 SVGIG come from the germline V gene (reference sequence). This CDR3 is 14 amino acids long. Using immunoSEQ multiplex PCR, the repertoire was profiled, and TCRdb retains in-frame clones only, with some absent. The sample records around 170,000 clones, about 92% being singletons. The chain carries TRBV30 and TRBJ1-3, with D maybe TRBD1 (6 bases). The sequenced sample consisted of blood. The TCR originated in a man younger than 45 in good health. Here the CDR3 DNA reads TGTGCCTGGAGTTTGGGGGGCAGTGGAAACACCATATATTTT. Translating it yields CAWSLGGSGNTIYF.